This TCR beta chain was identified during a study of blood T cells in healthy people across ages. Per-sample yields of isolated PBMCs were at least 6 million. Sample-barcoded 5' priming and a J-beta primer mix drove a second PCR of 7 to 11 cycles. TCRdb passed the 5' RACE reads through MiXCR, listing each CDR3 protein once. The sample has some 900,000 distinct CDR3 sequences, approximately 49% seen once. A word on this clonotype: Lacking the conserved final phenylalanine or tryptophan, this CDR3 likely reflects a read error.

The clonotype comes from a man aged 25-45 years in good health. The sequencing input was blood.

The CDR3 loop reads CSARGGTGVVGTGELFV. The CDR3 DNA follows: TGCAGTGCTAGAGGGGGGACAGGGGTAGTTGGCACCGGGGAGCTGTTTGTT. This chain joins TRBV20-1 and TRBJ2-2, with 10 bases that match TRBD1. Germline CDR1 reads DFQATT; CDR2 reads SNEGSKA (reference sequence). V dropped 1 base and J dropped 4; count of bases not matched to a gene: 9. The length of the CDR3 is 17 residues.